The clone carrying this T cell receptor beta chain showed up just a few times. Antigen specificity is unknown. The record originates from a study of shared clonotypes between healthy human individuals. The protocol was immunoSEQ multiplex PCR, while the TCRdb copy is restricted to in-frame clones and leaves out a portion. The sample lists almost 750,000 clones; around 77% were seen once. Whole-study findings and limits: Generation probability values for non-shared clonotypes were lower than those for clonotypes shared by all four donors.

J gave up 4 bases and V 5 bases, and 10 bases lay outside the gene matches. In germline, CDR1 is SGHNT, CDR2 YENEEA. The length of the CDR3 is 17 residues. Donors comprised only Caucasian adults living in Nashville, Tennessee. The chain couples TRBV11-3 to TRBJ2-1; 11 bases are a match to TRBD2. The receptor was isolated from a woman aged 25 to 39 in good health. Sequencing was performed on memory CD4+ T cells sorted from blood. As for subset: CD45RA-negative fraction. The CDR3 DNA follows: TGTGCCAGCAGCCCCCTAGGGACTAGCGGAGGGTACAATGAGCAGTTCTTC. It specifies CASSPLGTSGGYNEQFF.